Reported below is one T cell receptor (beta chain). Antigen specificity is unknown. Only in-frame clones appear in the TCRdb table, and some are missing; sequencing was by immunoSEQ multiplex PCR. The sample shows about 90,000 clones, roughly 90% of them seen only once. Excluded were patients having autoimmune disease history or systemic immunosuppression. Samples of blood were obtained at baseline, on cycle 4 day 1, and on cycle 7 day 1. The data are from a study of OX40 agonist ivuxolimab in advanced cancers. Study-wide context: Patients received ivuxolimab, an agonistic anti-OX40 (CD134) antibody.

CDR3 size: 15 residues. The V gene's germline CDR1 is MDHEN and CDR2 SYDVKM. After removal of 5 bases from V and 8 bases from J, the junction contained 14 bases not matched to a gene. Findings of the study overall: Clonal expansion from baseline to week 6 occurred in both CD4+ and CD8+ T cells.

This rearrangement joins TRBV28 to TRBJ1-2, with TRBD1 identical over 7 bases. The sequence was collected from an adult with an advanced solid tumor such as melanoma, head and neck, liver or kidney cancer. The sample in question was CD4+ or CD8+ T cells sorted from blood, obtained in a trial of the OX40 agonist ivuxolimab. The CDR3 DNA reads as TGTGCCAGCAGTGTCAATGGTGGGACAGTAGGAGGCTACACCTTC. Protein: CASSVNGGTVGGYTF.